This T cell receptor (beta chain) is drawn from a study of radiotherapy plus CTLA-4 blockade in lung cancer. Of note for this clone: What it binds is unknown.

Germline CDR1 and CDR2: SSHAT and FNYEAQ (reference sequence). Trimming removed 3 bases from V and 2 bases from J, with 8 bases in between. CDR3 length: 13 residues. Patients had chemo-refractory metastatic non-small-cell lung cancer and received focal radiation plus CTLA-4 blockade that used ipilimumab. The assay was immunoSEQ multiplex PCR, and TCRdb's table has in-frame clones only and misses some. The sample yields 65,000 to 100,000 clones, around 86% seen once. Whole-study results and caveats: TCR clones from tumors expanded in blood after radiotherapy plus ipilimumab. Increased serum interferon-beta after radiation also reportedly predicted response strongly.

This clonotype originated in a human donor with non-small cell lung cancer who had stable disease on radiotherapy plus ipilimumab. This chain connects TRBV7-7 to TRBJ2-7; D is perhaps TRBD1 or TRBD2 (5 bases each). The sample was peripheral blood, taken from a patient treated with radiotherapy plus ipilimumab. The CDR3 loop reads CASSLGRTYEQYF. The CDR3 nucleotides are TGTGCCAGCAGCTTGGGACGGACCTACGAGCAGTACTTC.